One sample yielded the 7 T cell receptor beta chains listed below, sequenced in a study of blood T cell repertoires in COVID-19 (TCRdb year 2020). Library method: the immunoSEQ multiplex PCR assay. Not all clones reach the TCRdb copy of this immuneACCESS table, which keeps in-frame sequences only. Checked studies attribute under half of the gap to unresolved V genes and leave the rest unexplained. The sample data list a few hundred thousand clones, and 80% to 90% of these were observed just once. The ten largest clones add up to 1% of the sample. Sequencing input: PBMCs or T cells enriched from blood (not recorded which). The receptors derive from a man aged 18 to 29 who had recovered from COVID-19.

This chain uses TRBV3-1 (or the pseudogene TRBV3-2) with TRBJ1-1, with 7 bases aligning to TRBD1. Trimming cost V 4 bases and J 11 bases; bases outside gene matches: 13. The V gene's germline CDR1 is LGHDT and CDR2 YNNKEL (reference sequence). CDR3 length equals 14 residues. CDR3 coding DNA: TGTGCCAGCAGCCGCATACACAGAGGGGGCACGGCTTTCTTT. Protein: CASSRIHRGGTAFF.

As to this clone: The same CDR3 also results from other DNA sequences found in this sample. The J gene is TRBJ1-1, the V gene TRBV28; D unclear. The CDR3 sequence is 11 residues long. The V and J ends lost 2 bases and 8 bases respectively, with 6 bases between them. In germline, CDR1 is MDHEN, CDR2 SYDVKM. CDR3 in DNA: TGTGCCAGCAGTTTAGGGAGGGAAGCTTTCTTT. Its translation: CASSLGREAFF.

The chain uses TRBV9 and TRBJ2-2; D is unclear. The V end lost 0 bases, the J end lost 3 bases, and 9 bases lay between the germline ends. This CDR3 comprises 15 residues. Looked up from germline, CDR1 is SGDLS and CDR2 is YYNGEE. In DNA, the CDR3 is TGTGCCAGCAGCGTAGGTGTGGGCGACACCGGGGAGCTGTTTTTT. Translating it yields CASSVGVGDTGELFF.

The sample holds one count of this clone. The V gene is TRBV5-1, the J gene TRBJ2-1; possible D gene TRBD2, 7 bases. The CDR3 is 15 amino acids. The V and J ends lost 0 bases and 4 bases respectively, with 11 bases between them. Germline CDR1 is SGHRS and CDR2 is YFSETQ. The CDR3 is CASSLGGGLYNEQFF. For the CDR3, the DNA is TGCGCCAGCAGCTTGGGCGGGGGCTTATACAATGAGCAGTTCTTC.

This rearrangement joins TRBV28 to TRBJ1-2, with TRBD1 matching over 10 bases. This CDR3 has 16 amino acids. Germline assignment: CDR1 MDHEN and CDR2 SYDVKM. V lost 1 base, J lost 5 bases, and 7 bases stayed unmatched. As DNA, the CDR3 is TGTGCCAGCAGTTTATATTTCGACAGGGGGCCTTATGGCTACACCTTC. Translating it yields CASSLYFDRGPYGYTF.

V and J are TRBV5-4 and TRBJ2-7; unclear D gene. Trimming stripped 2 bases from V and 1 base from J, with 7 bases between. The CDR3 has 13 residues. The V gene's germline CDR1 is SGHNT and CDR2 YYREEE (reference sequence). CDR3 region: CASSFRSSYEQYF. In DNA, the CDR3 is TGTGCCAGCAGCTTTCGCAGTTCCTACGAGCAGTACTTC.

The chain employs TRBV5-4 and TRBJ1-1, with a tentative D call TRBD1 (5 bases). The CDR3 consists of 17 residues. CDR1 is SGHNT and CDR2 is YYREEE in the germline V gene (reference sequence). V was cut by 0 bases and J by 0 bases, with 15 bases left in between. Here the CDR3 reads CASSLDLGGLVNTEAFF. CDR3 bases: TGTGCCAGCAGCTTGGATTTGGGGGGGTTGGTGAACACTGAAGCTTTCTTT.